This is a list of T cell receptor beta chains from one sample in a study of control samples from healthy donors and cancer patients. Using immunoSEQ multiplex PCR, the repertoire was profiled, and TCRdb retains in-frame clones only, with some absent. The sample has roughly 93,000 clones; 85% to 90% are singletons. Material for sequencing was PBMCs. The receptors were sampled from a woman aged 45-65 years with colorectal cancer. Both conserved end residues are part of each CDR3. The D gene is left open where the match is weak. Clone sizes are given selectively: once, few, many, or a class where the clone is expanded.

clone size	J gene	V gene	D gene	CDR3 DNA	CDR3 protein
few	TRBJ2-1	TRBV5-5	.	TGTGCCAGCAGCTCGGGGGCTTACAATGAGCAGTTCTTC	CASSSGAYNEQFF
.	TRBJ2-1	TRBV5-1	.	TGCGCCAGCAGCCGGACAGAATACAATGAGCAGTTCTTC	CASSRTEYNEQFF
.	TRBJ1-1	TRBV19	.	TGTGCCAGTAGTTATCGGGAGACTGAAGCTTTCTTT	CASSYRETEAFF
.	TRBJ1-1	TRBV12-5	.	TGTGCTAGTGGTTTGTTGACGGAGGCCACTGAAGCTTTCTTT	CASGLLTEATEAFF
.	TRBJ2-3	TRBV14	TRBD1	TGTGCCAGCAGCCAAGGCCCGGCAGGGGGAACAGATACGCAGTATTTT	CASSQGPAGGTDTQYF
.	TRBJ1-2	TRBV4-2	.	TGTGCCAGCAGCCAAGGCGCACCCAACTATGGCTACACCTTC	CASSQGAPNYGYTF
few	TRBJ1-4	TRBV28	.	TGTGCCAGCAGGCGATCCACAGGATTGGGGGAAAAACTGTTTTTT	CASRRSTGLGEKLFF
once	TRBJ2-5	TRBV5-6	TRBD1	TGTGCCAGCAGCCGTTATAGGACAGGAGGAAAGACCCAGTACTTC	CASSRYRTGGKTQYF
.	TRBJ2-1	TRBV25-1	TRBD2	TGTGCCAGCAGTGAGGCTAGCGGGGGGGCAGGTGAGCAGTTCTTC	CASSEASGGAGEQFF
once	TRBJ2-1	TRBV27	.	TGTGCCAGCAGCCACCCCTGGGAGTTCTCTTCGAAAGGTGAGCAGTTCTTC	CASSHPWEFSSKGEQFF
.	TRBJ2-5	TRBV4-3	.	TGCGCCAGCAGCCAAGAAGTAGGGGAGACCCAGTACTTC	CASSQEVGETQYF
.	TRBJ2-5	TRBV18	.	TGTGCCAGCTCACCACGACAGCAAGAGACCCAGTACTTC	CASSPRQQETQYF
.	TRBJ2-6	TRBV12-5	TRBD2	TGTGCTTGTGGTTGGGGGGGGACTGGGGCCAACGTCCTGACTTTC	CACGWGGTGANVLTF
once	TRBJ2-1	TRBV4-3	TRBD2	TGCGCCACCTCTAGCGGTTCCTACAATGAGCAGTTCTTC	CATSSGSYNEQFF
.	TRBJ2-2	TRBV7-8	.	TGTGCCAGCAGCCCCACCGGGGAGCTGTTTTTT	CASSPTGELFF
.	TRBJ1-1	TRBV15	.	TGTGCCACCAGCCGATTCCACAGGGATGGAGCTTTCTTT	CATSRFHRDGAFF
.	TRBJ2-6	TRBV18	TRBD2	TGTGCCAGCTCACCACCGTCGGGGGGGATTTCTGGGGCCAACGTCCTGACTTTC	CASSPPSGGISGANVLTF
.	TRBJ2-1	TRBV5-1	.	TGCGCCAGCAGCTGGGGGGACTCCTACAATGAGCAGTTCTTC	CASSWGDSYNEQFF
.	TRBJ2-5	TRBV9	.	TGTGCCAGCAGCGTAGAACCCATAGGGTTGGTTGAGACCCAGTACTTC	CASSVEPIGLVETQYF
.	TRBJ2-1	TRBV10-2	TRBD2	TGCGCCACCGAGAGCGGGGGGGCCGACAATGAGCAGTTCTTC	CATESGGADNEQFF
.	TRBJ2-5	TRBV5-1	TRBD2	TGCGCCAGCAGCATAGCGGGGTCTGGCCAAGAGACCCAGTACTTC	CASSIAGSGQETQYF
.	TRBJ1-1	TRBV7-2	.	TGTGCCAGCACCGTGGGGGGTTCTAGGAACACTGAAGCTTTCTTT	CASTVGGSRNTEAFF
.	TRBJ2-2	TRBV2	TRBD1	TGTGCCAGCAGTAAAATAATTCCGGGACAGGGAGACGGGGAGCTGTTTTTT	CASSKIIPGQGDGELFF
.	TRBJ2-3	TRBV5-5	.	TGTGCCAGCAGCCAGGGACAAAAGGCAGATACGCAGTATTTT	CASSQGQKADTQYF
.	TRBJ1-1	TRBV7-9	.	TGTGCCAGCAGCTTATTTGGCGATACCTCTAGGGCTTTCTTT	CASSLFGDTSRAFF
.	TRBJ1-2	TRBV7-2	TRBD1	TGTGCCAGCAGCCTCGACAGGGATCAACATGGCTACACCTTC	CASSLDRDQHGYTF
.	TRBJ1-5	TRBV5-1	.	TGCGCCAGCAGCCCATTAGGGAGCAATCAGCCCCAGCATTTT	CASSPLGSNQPQHF
many	TRBJ1-2	TRBV6-2/TRBV6-3	.	TGTGCCAGCAGCCGAATTGCAGGGACCGAAGGCTATGGCTACACCTTC	CASSRIAGTEGYGYTF
.	TRBJ2-2	TRBV5-6	TRBD1	TGTGCCAGCAGCTTTTACGACAGGGGGACCGGGGAGCTGTTTTTT	CASSFYDRGTGELFF
.	TRBJ1-2	TRBV10-3	TRBD1	TGTGCCATCAGAGCAACAGGGGGCATCTATGGCTACACCTTC	CAIRATGGIYGYTF
once	TRBJ2-1	TRBV15	.	TGTGCCACAAAGGACAGTGGCTCCTACAATGAGCAGTTCTTC	CATKDSGSYNEQFF
.	TRBJ1-3	TRBV4-3	.	TGCGCCAGCAGCCAAGAAGGCTCCGGTTCTGGAAACACCATATATTTT	CASSQEGSGSGNTIYF
.	TRBJ2-1	TRBV12-3/TRBV12-4	.	TGTGCCAGCATCCGGGGTCTCCGCGGTGAGCAGTTCTTC	CASIRGLRGEQFF
.	TRBJ1-6	TRBV3-1/TRBV3-2	.	TGTGCCAGCAGCCAAGGGGATATCTATAATTCACCCCTCCACTTT	CASSQGDIYNSPLHF
.	TRBJ1-2	TRBV5-1	TRBD1	TGCGCCAGCAGCCCGGACAGGGGTGGGGAGTATGGCTACACCTTC	CASSPDRGGEYGYTF
.	TRBJ1-3	TRBV10-3	TRBD1	TGTGCCATCAGTGAGAGGACAGGGTTTGGAAACACCATATATTTT	CAISERTGFGNTIYF
once	TRBJ1-1	TRBV7-8	.	TGTGCCAGCAGCCCGGGATCATACACTGAAGCTTTCTTT	CASSPGSYTEAFF
.	TRBJ1-2	TRBV5-1	TRBD1	TGCGCCAGCAGCCTGGGACAGCCCTATGGCTACACCTTC	CASSLGQPYGYTF
few	TRBJ1-6	TRBV5-4	.	TGTGCCAGCAGCTTGGACAGGGAAAATTCACCCCTCCACTTT	CASSLDRENSPLHF
few	TRBJ2-1	TRBV5-1	.	TGCGCCAGCAGCGTTCGGGGGAATGAGCAGTTCTTC	CASSVRGNEQFF
.	TRBJ2-3	TRBV28	.	TGTGCCAGCAGTTTAGTTCCCCTAGTTGCAGATACGCAGTATTTT	CASSLVPLVADTQYF
once	TRBJ2-1	TRBV4-3	.	TGCGCCAGCAGCCAAGATGTTCCGGTATACAATGAGCAGTTCTTC	CASSQDVPVYNEQFF
.	TRBJ1-6	TRBV7-2	TRBD1	TGTGCCAGCAGCGAGACAAGACAGGGTAATTCACCCCTCCACTTT	CASSETRQGNSPLHF
.	TRBJ1-4	TRBV4-1	.	TGCGCCAGCAGCTTGATTACTAATGAAAAACTGTTTTTT	CASSLITNEKLFF
.	TRBJ1-5	TRBV9	.	TGTGCCAGCAGCGTAGGTTTGAGCAATCAGCCCCAGCATTTT	CASSVGLSNQPQHF
.	TRBJ1-3	TRBV5-1	TRBD1	TGCGCCAGCAGCTTGGGAGACAGGGGGAGAGGAAACACCATATATTTT	CASSLGDRGRGNTIYF
.	TRBJ1-5	TRBV3-1/TRBV3-2	TRBD1	TGTGCCAGCATCCTGGAAGACAGGGTGGAGTTTGACAATCAGCCCCAGCATTTT	CASILEDRVEFDNQPQHF
.	TRBJ2-5	TRBV18	.	TGTGCCAGCTCACCGACTGACAGCCAAGAGACCCAGTACTTC	CASSPTDSQETQYF
.	TRBJ1-1	TRBV12-5	.	TGTGCTAGTGGTTTGGTACTACAGGAGGGCGGCTTTGGCACTGAAGCTTTCTTT	CASGLVLQEGGFGTEAFF
few	TRBJ2-3	TRBV29-1	TRBD1	TGCAGCGTTGGGGGGACAGGGGTAGCAGATACGCAGTATTTT	CSVGGTGVADTQYF
.	TRBJ2-3	TRBV6-5	.	TGTGCCAGCAGTTACTCGGCCGGGGGCGCCCGAGATACGCAGTATTTT	CASSYSAGGARDTQYF